These 2 T cell receptor beta chains came from one sample sequenced in a study of long-term antiretroviral therapy in people with HIV. The assay used was immunoSEQ (version v3.0), run at survey level. Sequenced by immunoSEQ multiplex PCR; TCRdb stores in-frame clones only, minus some. The data hold tens of thousands of clones, with 90% to 95% observed a single time. Sequenced material: unsorted PBMCs, taken 6 to 6.5 years after starting antiretroviral therapy. These receptors were obtained from a man aged 30 to 39 with HIV.

The chain has TRBV5-1 and TRBJ1-4, with 7 bases matching TRBD1. Germline CDR1 reads SGHRS; CDR2 reads YFSETQ. The CDR3 has 15 amino acids. After removal of 4 bases from V and 5 bases from J, the junction contained 8 bases not matched to a gene. The CDR3 spells CASSPEGQINEKLFF. The CDR3 coding sequence is TGCGCCAGCAGCCCGGAGGGACAGATAAATGAAAAACTGTTTTTT.

The chain links TRBV6-5 to TRBJ2-5; 8 nucleotides agree with TRBD2. Germline trimming cut 6 bases from V and 3 bases from J; bases unmatched to any gene: 6. The CDR3 runs 14 residues. CDR1 MNHEY and CDR2 SVGAGI come from the germline V gene. CDR3 residues: CASSQTSGEETQYF. The CDR3 DNA sequence: TGTGCCAGCAGCCAAACTAGCGGTGAAGAGACCCAGTACTTC.